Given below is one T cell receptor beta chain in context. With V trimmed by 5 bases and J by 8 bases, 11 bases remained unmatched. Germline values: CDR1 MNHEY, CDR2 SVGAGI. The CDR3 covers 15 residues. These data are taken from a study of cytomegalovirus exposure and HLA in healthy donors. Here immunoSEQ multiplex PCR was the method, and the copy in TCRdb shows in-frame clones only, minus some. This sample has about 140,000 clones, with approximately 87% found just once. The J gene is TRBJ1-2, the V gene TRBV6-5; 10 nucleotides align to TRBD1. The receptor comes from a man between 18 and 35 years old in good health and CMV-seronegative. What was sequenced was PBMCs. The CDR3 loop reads CASSPRDRGLDGYTF. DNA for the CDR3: TGTGCCAGCAGTCCCAGGGACAGGGGTTTAGACGGCTACACCTTC.